This T cell receptor (beta chain) was found in a study of T cell repertoires in cytomegalovirus infection. This CDR3 spans 15 amino acids. Deletions cut 6 bases from V and 4 bases from J, with 13 bases between. Germline CDR1 is SEHNR and CDR2 is FQNEAQ (reference sequence). This clonotype was counted between two and nine times. Antigen specificity is unknown. MiXCR was run by TCRdb on the reads, yielding one entry per CDR3 protein. Of about half a million distinct CDR3 sequences listed, 25% to 35% are singletons. This chain links TRBV7-9 with TRBJ2-6; D is undetermined. This sample comprised cultured PBMCs, obtained from culture after CMV antigen stimulation. The receptor comes from a human donor in good health (CMV status not recorded). Some clones in this sample may be carry-over from other donors' samples. As DNA, the CDR3 is TGTGCCAGCAGTCCTCGGTGGACCGGGGCCAACGTCCTGACTTTC. The encoded protein is CASSPRWTGANVLTF.